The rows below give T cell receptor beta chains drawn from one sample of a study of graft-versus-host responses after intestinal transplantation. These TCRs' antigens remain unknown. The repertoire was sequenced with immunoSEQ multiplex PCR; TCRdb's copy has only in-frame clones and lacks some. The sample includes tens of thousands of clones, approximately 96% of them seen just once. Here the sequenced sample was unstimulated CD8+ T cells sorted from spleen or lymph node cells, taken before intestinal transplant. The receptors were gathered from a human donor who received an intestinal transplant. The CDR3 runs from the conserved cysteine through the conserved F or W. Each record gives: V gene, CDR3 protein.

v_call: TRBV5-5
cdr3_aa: CASRYRETDTGELFF

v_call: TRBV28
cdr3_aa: CATLSGYSNQPQHF

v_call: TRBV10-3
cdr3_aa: CAIMESLGTYEQYF

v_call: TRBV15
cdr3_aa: CATSIIDRTATLYGYTF

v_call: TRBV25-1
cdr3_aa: CASSLTSPGQGSLDTQHF

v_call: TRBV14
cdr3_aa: CASSQGTAQYF

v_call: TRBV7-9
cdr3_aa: CASSWESLQGEIYNEQFF

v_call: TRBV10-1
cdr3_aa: CASSYSGSSLYNEQFF

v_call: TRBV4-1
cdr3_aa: CASSQDGSGSYNEQFF

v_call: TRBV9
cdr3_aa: CASNSGKTFYEQYF

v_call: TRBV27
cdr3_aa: CASSFGDSLNQPQHF

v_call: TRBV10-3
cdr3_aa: CAISETNSDRENEQYF

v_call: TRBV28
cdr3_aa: CASSPPWTSGRGTGELFF

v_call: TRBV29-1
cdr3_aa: CSVNPYSYGYTF

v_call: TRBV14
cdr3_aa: CASSPGSAPYEQYF

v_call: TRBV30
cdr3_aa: CAWSTGTGVHEQYF

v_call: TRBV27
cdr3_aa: CASRDLVSTDTQYF

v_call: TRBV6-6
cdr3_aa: CASRDPDRGGYGYTF

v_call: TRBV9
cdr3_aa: CASSPSSSGSGNTIYF

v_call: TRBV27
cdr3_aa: CASSSPAGGFGSEQFF

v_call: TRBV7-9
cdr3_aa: CASRPGEINEQFF